This TCR beta chain was identified in a study of blood T cell repertoires in COVID-19. Study-level background: The study drew acute and convalescent COVID-19 samples from the United States, Italy and Spain.

This CDR3 is built from 14 residues. Germline assignment: CDR1 SGHTA and CDR2 FQGNSA. The ends lost 2 bases at V and 5 bases at J; junction bases unmatched: 4. This clone appeared a single time. Individuals drawn from under 30 US areas were about 18 to 95 years old. Original processing methods: How many nucleated cells were present was estimated from reference gene primer amplification. Clones were read by immunoSEQ multiplex PCR, and TCRdb kept only the in-frame ones, dropping some. For V, J and clone size, that table is used; D and trimming come from the DNA. The sample consists of 250,000 or so clones, 83% of them appearing once.

The clonotype originates from a woman aged 35 to 49 who had been exposed to COVID-19. The chain carries TRBV7-2 and TRBJ2-3; 7 bases agree with TRBD1. The sample taken for sequencing was PBMCs or T cells enriched from blood (not recorded which). The CDR3 region is CASSLTGVKDTQYF. The CDR3 coding sequence is TGTGCCAGCAGCTTAACAGGGGTTAAAGATACGCAGTATTTT. Full variable domain (remainder filled in from reference TRBV7-2 and TRBJ2-3): GAGVSQSPSNKVTEKGKDVELRCDPISGHTALYWYRQSLGQGLEFLIYFQGNSAPDKSGLPSDRFSAERTGGSVSTLTIQRTQQEDSAVYLCASSLTGVKDTQYFGPGTRLTVL.